Each of the 15 T cell receptor beta chains below was sequenced from the same sample in a study of human T cells and chemical hapten exposure. This sample's time point: patch test 2, 6 weeks after DPC sensitization. Documented treatment: therapeutic diphenylcyclopropenone sensitization with weekly scalp DPC. TCRdb re-analysed the RACE reads in MiXCR, keeping a single row per CDR3 protein. The sample shows 360,000 or so distinct CDR3 sequences, 6% to 7% of them seen only once. The sequencing used whole blood, collected in connection with sensitization to the hapten diphenylcyclopropenone (DPC). These receptors were collected from a woman aged 18-29 years with alopecia areata. Some clones in this sample may be carry-over from other donors' samples.

This clonotype was seen many times. V and J are TRBV3-1 and TRBJ1-5, with D perhaps TRBD1 (5 bases). Germline CDR1 is LGHDT and CDR2 is YNNKEL (reference sequence). The V end was cut by 1 base, the J end by 3 bases, with 10 bases between. The CDR3 has 15 amino acids. The DNA for the CDR3 is TGTGCCAGCAGCCAAGGGGGCCTTGACAATCAGCCCCAGCATTTT. This encodes CASSQGGLDNQPQHF.

This clonotype was picked up a small number of times. The V call is TRBV7-6, the J call TRBJ1-1; possibly TRBD1 for D (6 bases). CDR1 is SGHVS and CDR2 is FNYEAQ in the germline V gene. The CDR3 length is 17 residues. V gave up 5 bases and J gave up 0 bases, with 19 bases separating them. This chain's CDR3 is CASSKRQVTRLNTEAFF. Written as DNA, the CDR3 is TGTGCCAGCAGCAAAAGACAGGTAACCCGTCTGAACACTGAAGCTTTCTTT.

This clonotype was observed many times. The chain combines TRBV6-6 with TRBJ1-3, with D possibly being TRBD1 (6 bases). This CDR3 is built from 17 residues. Germline values: CDR1 MNHNY, CDR2 SVGAGI (reference sequence). Deletions cut 5 bases from V and 3 bases from J, with 20 bases between. The CDR3 is CASSLSAPGDDGNTIYF. The CDR3 nucleotides are TGTGCCAGCAGTCTCTCGGCTCCAGGGGATGATGGAAACACCATATATTTT.

CDR3 DNA sequence: TGTGCCAGCAGTACAGGACCTAACGCTGAAGCTTTCTTT. This codes for CASSTGPNAEAFF. The chain has TRBV6-5 and TRBJ1-1; possibly TRBD1 for D (5 bases). Germline CDR1 and CDR2: MNHEY and SVGAGI. The length of the CDR3 is 13 residues. Trimming took off 5 bases at V and 6 bases at J, with 13 bases between the two ends.

The V call is TRBV18, the J call TRBJ2-2, with D unresolved. Trimming removed 2 bases from V and 6 bases from J, with 7 bases in between. Germline V CDR1 and CDR2: KGHSH, LQKENI. The CDR3 spans 13 residues. The CDR3 nucleotides are TGTGCCAGCTCACCAGTTCTTTCCGGGGAGCTGTTTTTT. Encoded protein: CASSPVLSGELFF.

This clonotype showed up just a few times. This sequence joins TRBV27 and TRBJ1-5, with D perhaps TRBD1 (5 bases). The germline gives CDR1 MNHEY, CDR2 SMNVEV (reference sequence). Trimming shortened V by 3 bases and J by 4 bases, and 25 bases separated the two germline ends. The CDR3 runs to 19 residues. The CDR3 spells CASSLRFLSQGWENQPQHF. Here the CDR3 DNA reads TGTGCCAGCAGTTTGAGGTTCCTAAGTCAGGGATGGGAAAATCAGCCCCAGCATTTT.

This clonotype was observed at least ten times. The chain joins TRBV6-2 or TRBV6-3 to TRBJ1-1, with 7 bases aligning to TRBD1. The V gene's germline CDR1 is MNHEY and CDR2 SVGEGT. The V segment lost 6 bases and the J segment 7 bases; nucleotides outside the gene matches: 8. The CDR3 contains 13 residues. The CDR3 region has the DNA TGTGCCAGCAGCTCACAGGGGTTAGGTGAAGCTTTCTTT. Its protein product is CASSSQGLGEAFF.

The genes are TRBV18 and TRBJ2-2, with D possibly matching TRBD2 (6 bases). Deletions cut 3 bases from V and 4 bases from J, with 15 bases between. Germline lookup yields CDR1 KGHSH and CDR2 LQKENI. There are 16 residues in the CDR3. DNA of the CDR3: TGTGCCAGCTCACCGGCGGGGAGCGGAGTCACCGGGGAGCTGTTTTTT. It encodes CASSPAGSGVTGELFF.

In this sample, this clonotype turned up a few times. The V call is TRBV11-2, the J call TRBJ1-1; 7 positions match TRBD1. The CDR3 loop spans 15 amino acids. Unmatched junction bases numbered 2, after V lost 1 base and J lost 0 bases. Germline lookup yields CDR1 SGHAT and CDR2 FQNNGV. The CDR3 DNA sequence: TGTGCCAGCAGCTTAGGGCAGGGGGTGAACACTGAAGCTTTCTTT. It is translated as CASSLGQGVNTEAFF.

This clonotype has at least ten counts. V usage is TRBV25-1 and J usage is TRBJ1-4, with 9 bases aligning to TRBD1. The CDR3 has 16 residues. The germline V gene encodes CDR1 MGHDK and CDR2 SYGVNS. V trimming: 4 bases; J trimming: 7 bases; junction bases outside the gene matches: 10. CDR3 bases: TGTGCCAGCAGTGGGACAGGGGCCCCGGGGGGTGAAAAACTGTTTTTT. Translating it yields CASSGTGAPGGEKLFF.

This clonotype was counted between two and nine times. This chain joins TRBV5-1 and TRBJ2-5; 8 nucleotides agree with TRBD1. This CDR3 region has 15 residues. Germline V gene data show CDR1 as SGHRS and CDR2 as YFSETQ. V shed 1 base and J 5 bases; nucleotides not matched to a gene: 7. CDR3 DNA: TGCGCCAGCAGCTTGTCAGGGGGCGAGTCGGAGACCCAGTACTTC. It yields the protein CASSLSGGESETQYF.

This clonotype was picked up a small number of times. This rearrangement joins TRBV12-5 to TRBJ2-7, with 10 nucleotides matching TRBD2. Unmatched junction bases numbered 5, after V lost 0 bases and J lost 6 bases. The CDR3 has 15 amino acids. The germline V gene has CDR1 LGHNT and CDR2 FRNRAP. DNA of the CDR3: TGTGCTAGTGGTTTGGTAGAACTAGCGGGGTTCGAGCAGTACTTC. Translating it yields CASGLVELAGFEQYF.

In its sample, this clonotype was seen many times. The CDR3 DNA follows: TGTGCCAGCAGCCAAGATCCCCGGACAGGGGTCGTCGGTGGCTACACCTTC. Its translation: CASSQDPRTGVVGGYTF. V usage is TRBV4-2 and J usage is TRBJ1-2, with 9 bases identical to TRBD1. The V gene's germline CDR1 is LGHNA and CDR2 YNFKEQ. The CDR3 runs 17 residues. V was pared by 0 bases and J by 7 bases, with 12 bases of the junction left unmatched.

This clonotype was seen repeatedly, ten times or more. This sequence joins TRBV28 and TRBJ1-3, with D tentatively TRBD1 (5 bases). The germline V gene has CDR1 MDHEN and CDR2 SYDVKM. The CDR3 runs 17 residues. Trimming took 1 base from V and 0 from J, leaving 13 bases between them. The CDR3 nucleotides read TGTGCCAGCAGTTTATACCGGGACTTTAGCTCTGGAAACACCATATATTTT. Translated: CASSLYRDFSSGNTIYF.

The chain carries TRBV6-2 or TRBV6-3 and TRBJ2-5, with TRBD1 identical over 9 bases. J lost 4 bases, V lost 5 bases, and 5 bases had no gene match. This CDR3 has 14 amino acids. Germline CDR1 MNHEY, CDR2 SVGEGT. CDR3 in amino acids: CASSIQGAGETQYF. CDR3 nucleotides: TGTGCCAGCAGTATACAGGGGGCGGGAGAGACCCAGTACTTC.